This TCR beta chain was profiled in a study of cytomegalovirus exposure and HLA in healthy donors. Study-wide points: Researchers counted around 180 TCR beta chains as cytomegalovirus-associated. Analysis was carried out at a later point, and it linked a missense DCLRE1C variant to TCR beta V- and J-gene trimming. Later analysis identified around 15,000 TCR beta sequences associated with HLA alleles, using a false discovery rate threshold of 0.05. A few of the chains that were CMV-associated were confirmed in vitro to be specific for CMV antigens.

Primers included in the PCR were 60 Vbeta and 13 Jbeta primers. Assay used: immunoSEQ multiplex PCR; TCRdb lists only in-frame clones, some missing. The sample holds roughly 140,000 clones. Deletions cut 6 bases from V and 0 bases from J, with 11 bases between. In germline, CDR1 is MGHDK, CDR2 SYGVNS. The CDR3 contains 14 residues. Notes on this clone: The antigen is not known.

The TCR sequence derives from a man in his forties or fifties in good health and CMV-seronegative. Specimen: PBMCs. The genes are TRBV25-1 and TRBJ1-1; D unclear. The CDR3 sequence is CASSRRRLNTEAFF. The CDR3 DNA reads TGTGCCAGCAGCCGGCGGAGACTGAACACTGAAGCTTTCTTT.